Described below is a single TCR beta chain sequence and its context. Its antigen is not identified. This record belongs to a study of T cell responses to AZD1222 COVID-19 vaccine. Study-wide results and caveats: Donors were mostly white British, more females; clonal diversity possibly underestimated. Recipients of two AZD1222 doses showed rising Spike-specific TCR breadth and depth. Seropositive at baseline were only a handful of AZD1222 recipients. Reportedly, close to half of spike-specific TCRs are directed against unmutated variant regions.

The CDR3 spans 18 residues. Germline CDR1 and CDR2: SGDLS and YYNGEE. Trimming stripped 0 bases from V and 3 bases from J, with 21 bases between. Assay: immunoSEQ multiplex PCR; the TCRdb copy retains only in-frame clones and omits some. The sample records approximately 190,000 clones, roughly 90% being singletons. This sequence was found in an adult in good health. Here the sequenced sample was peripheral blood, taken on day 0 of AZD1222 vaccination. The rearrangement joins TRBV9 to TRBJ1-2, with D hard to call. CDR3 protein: CASSVATRVRSDDYGYTF. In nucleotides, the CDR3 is TGTGCCAGCAGCGTAGCTACGAGGGTGAGGAGTGATGACTATGGCTACACCTTC.